These T cell receptor beta chains were read from a single sample in a study of T cell responses to AZD1222 COVID-19 vaccine. Measured with immunoSEQ multiplex PCR; TCRdb has only the in-frame clones, and not every one. The sample has 84,000 or so clones; 75% to 90% are singletons. The sample consisted of peripheral blood, taken on day 0 of AZD1222 vaccination. Every receptor here comes from an adult in good health. Each CDR3 is given with its conserved first and last residue. A D gene is named only where the DNA matches it firmly. A clone size is listed for some rows: how often the clone was seen (once, few, many), or a class if it is expanded.

clone_size | j_call | d_call | v_call | cdr3_nt | cdr3_aa
. | TRBJ2-6 | TRBD2 | TRBV27 | TGTGCCAGCAGGGGACTAGTAGTTTCTGGGGCCAACGTCCTGACTTTC | CASRGLVVSGANVLTF
few | TRBJ2-7 | TRBD2 | TRBV7-9 | TGTGCCAGCAGCTTAGGAATGGCGAGCGGGAGGGCCAACGTAGGCGAGCAGTACTTC | CASSLGMASGRANVGEQYF
. | TRBJ1-2 | TRBD1 | TRBV5-6 | TGTGCCAGCAGCTTGGGGGACAGCGGCACCTATGGCTACACCTTC | CASSLGDSGTYGYTF
. | TRBJ1-4 | TRBD1 | TRBV24-1 | TGTGCCACCAGTGATACAGGGGAAGTTGAAAAACTGTTTTTT | CATSDTGEVEKLFF
once | TRBJ1-5 | TRBD1 | TRBV2 | TGTGCCAGCAGTCGGGGACAGGCAACCAGGGGCAATCAGCCCCAGCATTTT | CASSRGQATRGNQPQHF
. | TRBJ2-6 | . | TRBV28 | TGTGCCAGCAGTTCGACTCCCCAAATCTCTGGGGCCAACGTCCTGACTTTC | CASSSTPQISGANVLTF
. | TRBJ2-3 | TRBD1 | TRBV20-1 | TGCAGTGCAAGTAAGGGGACAGCGGGCACAGATACGCAGTATTTT | CSASKGTAGTDTQYF
. | TRBJ2-4 | . | TRBV6-1 | TGTGCCAGCAGTGAACTTTCGAGGGACATTCAGTACTTC | CASSELSRDIQYF
. | TRBJ1-3 | . | TRBV6-5 | TGTGCCAGCAGTACGGGGGTCCTCTCTGGAAACACCATATATTTT | CASSTGVLSGNTIYF
. | TRBJ2-4 | . | TRBV28 | TGTGCCAGCAGTCGCCCCGGGGGATCCAAAAACATTCAGTACTTC | CASSRPGGSKNIQYF
few | TRBJ1-1 | . | TRBV27 | TGTGCCACCCGGGGACGGGACTATGGTGGCACTGAAGCTTTCTTT | CATRGRDYGGTEAFF
. | TRBJ2-7 | . | TRBV10-3 | TGTGCCATCAGTGATCACAGGAGCTCCTACGAGCAGTACTTC | CAISDHRSSYEQYF
once | TRBJ2-7 | TRBD1 | TRBV5-4 | TGTGCCAGCAGCGCACGGGACAGGGCATCCTACGAGCAGTACTTC | CASSARDRASYEQYF
once | TRBJ1-2 | TRBD1 | TRBV3-1/TRBV3-2 | TGTGCCAGCAGCCAAGAAGGGGACAGATCGAACTATGGCTACACCTTC | CASSQEGDRSNYGYTF
. | TRBJ1-5 | . | TRBV19 | TGTGCCAGTGAAAATTTCAATCAGCCCCAGCATTTT | CASENFNQPQHF
. | TRBJ1-1 | . | TRBV3-1/TRBV3-2 | TGTGCCAGCAGCCAAGGCGACCACACTGAAGCTTTCTTT | CASSQGDHTEAFF
. | TRBJ1-2 | . | TRBV6-4 | TGTGCCAGCAGGACAGGTTATTTGGGTGGCTACACCTTC | CASRTGYLGGYTF
. | TRBJ2-7 | . | TRBV19 | TGTGCCAGTAGTCGACGGGGAGGCGAGCAGTACTTC | CASSRRGGEQYF
. | TRBJ1-1 | . | TRBV3-1/TRBV3-2 | TGTGCCAGCAGCCCGATGACGGTGAACACTGAAGCTTTCTTT | CASSPMTVNTEAFF
. | TRBJ1-5 | . | TRBV7-9 | TGTGCCAACAGCCGAAGAGGGCAGCCCCAGCATTTT | CANSRRGQPQHF
. | TRBJ1-2 | . | TRBV28 | TGTGCCACCAGCAACCCATATGGCGGGGGAAGAAACTATGGCTACACCTTC | CATSNPYGGGRNYGYTF
. | TRBJ1-2 | . | TRBV5-6 | TGTGCCAGCAGCCCTACTACCACAATCAGGGTGCTCTACACCTTC | CASSPTTTIRVLYTF
. | TRBJ1-5 | . | TRBV19 | TGTGCCAGTAGTTTCACAGGGCCCAATCAGCCCCAGCATTTT | CASSFTGPNQPQHF
. | TRBJ1-5 | . | TRBV3-1/TRBV3-2 | TGTGCCAGCAGCCATCGGGAGACCCATCAGCCCCAGCATTTT | CASSHRETHQPQHF
. | TRBJ1-2 | . | TRBV2 | TGTGCCGGGAAGGGGCAGGGGTCTAACTATGGCTACACCTTC | CAGKGQGSNYGYTF
few | TRBJ1-2 | . | TRBV21-1 | TGTGCCAGCAGCAAAGCCCAAAGGGACAGGTCCTGCTTGGGGAACTATGGCTACACCTTC | CASSKAQRDRSCLGNYGYTF
. | TRBJ1-4 | TRBD1 | TRBV7-9 | TGTGCCAGCCGGGACAGGGAAGGCGAAAAACTGTTTTTT | CASRDREGEKLFF
. | TRBJ1-1 | . | TRBV5-6 | TGTGCCAGTCTGAAAGTGAACACTGAAGCTTTCTTT | CASLKVNTEAFF
. | TRBJ1-1 | TRBD1 | TRBV5-1 | TGCGCCAGCAGGTATCCGACAGGGCCTGCCGCTGAAGCTTTCTTT | CASRYPTGPAAEAFF
. | TRBJ1-4 | TRBD1 | TRBV5-6 | TGTGCCAGCAGCTTGGCTGGGACAGGGACTCCCCCCCCGGATGAAAAACTGTTTTTT | CASSLAGTGTPPPDEKLFF
. | TRBJ2-1 | TRBD1 | TRBV27 | TGTGCCAGCAGGGACGACAGGGGGAGGGCAGCCTACAATGAGCAGTTCTTC | CASRDDRGRAAYNEQFF
. | TRBJ1-1 | . | TRBV2 | TGTGCCAGCGCCTTAGGACAGATCGGCACTGAAGCTTTCTTT | CASALGQIGTEAFF
few | TRBJ2-1 | . | TRBV28 | TGTGCCAGCAGTTTAAGGTCGAGGGGGAGGGGATCCCATGAGCAGTTCTTC | CASSLRSRGRGSHEQFF
. | TRBJ1-5 | TRBD1 | TRBV5-1 | TGCGCCAGCAGCGCCGGACAGGGTAGCAATCAGCCCCAGCATTTT | CASSAGQGSNQPQHF
. | TRBJ1-1 | . | TRBV2 | TGTGCCAGCAGTGAAGCAGGCAAGAACACTGAAGCTTTCTTT | CASSEAGKNTEAFF
. | TRBJ2-6 | . | TRBV5-1 | TGCGCCAGCAGCTTGCGTAGTGGCCCAGCCAACGTCCTGACTTTC | CASSLRSGPANVLTF
. | TRBJ1-5 | . | TRBV12-3/TRBV12-4 | TGTGCCACCGGACAGACGAGCAATCAGCCCCAGCATTTT | CATGQTSNQPQHF
. | TRBJ2-2 | TRBD2 | TRBV5-1 | TGCGCCACCAACCTAGCGGGAGGATTCGGGGAGCTGTTTTTT | CATNLAGGFGELFF
once | TRBJ2-7 | . | TRBV18 | TGTGCCAGCTCACCACCGGGGACTCCAGGAAACTCCGAGCAGTACTTC | CASSPPGTPGNSEQYF
. | TRBJ1-4 | . | TRBV27 | TGTGCCAGCAGGGCCAAAGCAACTAATGAAAAACTGTTTTTT | CASRAKATNEKLFF
. | TRBJ2-4 | . | TRBV15 | TGTGCCACCAGCGGAATGGACCGTAGCGTCAAAAACATTCAGTACTTC | CATSGMDRSVKNIQYF
. | TRBJ2-2 | . | TRBV7-2 | TGTGCCAGCAGCTTAGTAAGCGGGACCGGGGAGCTGTTTTTT | CASSLVSGTGELFF
. | TRBJ2-3 | . | TRBV25-1 | TGTGCCAGCGGCGAGTACACGCAGTATTTT | CASGEYTQYF
. | TRBJ1-1 | . | TRBV6-6 | TGTGCCAGCCGGGACCCTTACGGGAACACTGAAGCTTTCTTT | CASRDPYGNTEAFF
. | TRBJ1-6 | TRBD1 | TRBV19 | TGTGCCAGTAGTCGTGGACAGGGCGATAATTCACCCCTCCACTTT | CASSRGQGDNSPLHF
. | TRBJ2-1 | TRBD2 | TRBV18 | TGTGCCAGCTCACCCGGGGTAGCGGGGAATGAGCAGTTCTTC | CASSPGVAGNEQFF
. | TRBJ2-1 | TRBD1 | TRBV7-9 | TGTGCCAGCAGCTCAACGGGACAGGGGGTCGATGAGCAGTTCTTC | CASSSTGQGVDEQFF
. | TRBJ1-1 | TRBD1 | TRBV19 | TGTGCCAGTACCGGGGACAGGGGGAGGATGAACACTGAAGCTTTCTTT | CASTGDRGRMNTEAFF
. | TRBJ2-3 | . | TRBV3-1/TRBV3-2 | TGTGCCAGCAGCCAAATATCCGTTTATAACACAGATACGCAGTATTTT | CASSQISVYNTDTQYF
. | TRBJ2-3 | TRBD1 | TRBV5-5 | TGTGCCAGCAGCCCGGGACAGGGATATAGCACAGATACGCAGTATTTT | CASSPGQGYSTDTQYF
once | TRBJ1-6 | . | TRBV7-8 | TGTGCCAGCAGCTTAGGTCAAAATTCACCCCTCCACTTT | CASSLGQNSPLHF